One T cell receptor (beta chain) is described in this entry. Antigen specificity is unknown. The source of the sample is a study of T cell responses to AZD1222 COVID-19 vaccine. Study results and limitations: White British donors predominated, females outnumbered males, and clonal diversity was possibly underestimated. Reports say nearly half of spike-specific TCRs go after unmutated variant regions. Increased Spike-specific TCR breadth and depth were observed after two AZD1222 doses.

Assay: immunoSEQ multiplex PCR; the TCRdb copy retains only in-frame clones and omits some. The data contain 110,000 or so clones, 80% to 95% of them singletons. The germline gives CDR1 SEHNR, CDR2 FQNEAQ (reference sequence). There are 14 residues in the CDR3. Trimming stripped 1 base from V and 9 bases from J, with 13 bases between. The TCR comes from an adult who received the MenACWY meningococcal vaccine as a control. The chain joins TRBV7-9 to TRBJ2-1; D is unresolved. The sample was peripheral blood, taken 28 days after the second dose of the MenACWY control vaccine. The CDR3 DNA sequence: TGTGCCAGCAGCTTAGTCTGGGGTGGGCTTGAGCAGTTCTTC. Translated: CASSLVWGGLEQFF.